Sequencing of this T cell receptor (beta chain) was carried out in a study of molecular identifiers for immune sequencing clone quantification. Study conclusions and caveats: Clones that exceeded 20 RNA copies held over 98% of effector molecules, yet under 1% in naive cells.

This clonotype has a count of ten or more. Its antigen is unidentified. Methods described previously were used for bulk TCR libraries, and listed TCR primers were applied. TCRdb re-analysed the PCR reads in MiXCR, keeping a single row per CDR3 protein. The sample has approximately 550,000 distinct CDR3 sequences; 20% to 25% are singletons. This TCR was recovered from a human donor in good health. Some libraries in this study had Jurkat cell RNA spiked in. The sequenced material came from naive CD8+ T cells from blood, with Jurkat cell RNA spiked in. Subset described: FACS-sorted CD8+CD4-CCR7+CD45RA+ naive T cells.

The CDR3 is CSVELVGQQETQYF. CDR3 nucleotides: TGCAGCGTTGAATTGGTGGGACAGCAAGAGACCCAGTACTTC. V gene TRBV29-1 combines with J gene TRBJ2-5; 7 bases match TRBD1. CDR1 and CDR2 from the germline V gene are SQVTM and ANQGSEA. CDR3 length: 14 residues. J lost 2 bases, V lost 2 bases, and 5 bases had no gene match.